The entry that follows covers one T cell receptor (beta chain) sequence. These data belong to a study of blood T cell repertoires in COVID-19. Repertoires were generated with immunoSEQ multiplex PCR, while TCRdb's copy carries only in-frame clones and drops some. The sample yields 150,000 or so clones, 65% to 85% seen once. The CDR3 is made up of 14 amino acids. V lost 4 bases and J 6 bases, leaving 15 bases between the germline ends. The germline V gene encodes CDR1 SGHRS and CDR2 YFSETQ. This rearrangement joins TRBV5-1 to TRBJ2-3; perhaps TRBD2 as D (5 bases). The sample taken for sequencing was peripheral blood. The origin of this receptor is a woman aged 55 to 70 with acute or convalescent COVID-19. CDR3 protein: CASSAGMFSDTQYF. DNA of the CDR3: TGCGCCAGCAGCGCGGGCATGTTTTCTGATACGCAGTATTTT. Using reference TRBV5-1 and TRBJ2-3 for the parts outside the CDR3, the full variable domain is KAGVTQTPRYLIKTRGQQVTLSCSPISGHRSVSWYQQTPGQGLQFLFEYFSETQRNKGNFPGRFSGRQFSNSRSEMNVSTLELGDSALYLCASSAGMFSDTQYFGPGTRLTVL.